This is a list of T cell receptor beta chains from one sample in a study of blood T cell repertoires in COVID-19. Sequenced by immunoSEQ multiplex PCR; TCRdb stores in-frame clones only, minus some. The sample shows more than 65,000 clones, less than 90% of them seen only once. The sequenced material came from peripheral blood. The receptors shown here come from a man aged 55 to 70 with active or convalescent COVID-19. The CDR3 runs from the conserved cysteine through the conserved F or W.

v_call: TRBV5-6
cdr3_aa: CASSLVRDISHGYTF

v_call: TRBV24-1
cdr3_aa: CATSGNRNSPLHF

v_call: TRBV6-5
cdr3_aa: CASSQPGLSYEQYF

v_call: TRBV2
cdr3_aa: CASSGTGGALGEQFF

v_call: TRBV19
cdr3_aa: CASSASGQGFATNEKLFF

v_call: TRBV27
cdr3_aa: CASSTGTGRGEQYF

v_call: TRBV5-4
cdr3_aa: CASSFARDTYEQYF

v_call: TRBV2
cdr3_aa: CASRTEMNTEAFF

v_call: TRBV6-5
cdr3_aa: CASSYSQGGASTEAFF

v_call: TRBV6-2/TRBV6-3
cdr3_aa: CASSYSLTSGESYEQYF

v_call: TRBV6-6
cdr3_aa: CASSYPELNTEAFF

v_call: TRBV5-4
cdr3_aa: CASSLDRISEQYF

v_call: TRBV5-6
cdr3_aa: CASSLYYEQYF

v_call: TRBV11-3
cdr3_aa: CASSPIGLAGGPYNEQFF

v_call: TRBV5-6
cdr3_aa: CASSLARYNEQFF

v_call: TRBV9
cdr3_aa: CASSYGRGAITDTQYF

v_call: TRBV4-2
cdr3_aa: CASSETGFVEAFF

v_call: TRBV5-4
cdr3_aa: CASSGPGQENYGYTF

v_call: TRBV5-1
cdr3_aa: CASSSSGGPTDTQYF

v_call: TRBV19
cdr3_aa: CASTEYSPSLTNEKLFF

v_call: TRBV6-2/TRBV6-3
cdr3_aa: CASSPPPRISTDTQYF

v_call: TRBV7-6
cdr3_aa: CASSLSRNSPLHF

v_call: TRBV28
cdr3_aa: CASTLGGGLGTEAFF

v_call: TRBV29-1
cdr3_aa: CSVEDAGTPRGGDYTF

v_call: TRBV11-3
cdr3_aa: CASSLVAYSEQYF

v_call: TRBV4-3
cdr3_aa: CASSQDTGNLYGYTF

v_call: TRBV13
cdr3_aa: CASSSTRYEQFF

v_call: TRBV6-6
cdr3_aa: CASSYGQLGYTF

v_call: TRBV19
cdr3_aa: CASSISASRGPAMETQYF

v_call: TRBV5-5
cdr3_aa: CASRGFTGELFF

v_call: TRBV30
cdr3_aa: CAWSVQAGGQTDTQYF

v_call: TRBV24-1
cdr3_aa: CATGSGSTDTQYF

v_call: TRBV7-9
cdr3_aa: CASSFGPGTGKGVNQPQHF

v_call: TRBV11-2
cdr3_aa: CASSSEGGGRSYNEQFF

v_call: TRBV2
cdr3_aa: CASSEEAGIYTGELFF

v_call: TRBV6-1
cdr3_aa: CASSEGGLRTDTQYF

v_call: TRBV18
cdr3_aa: CASSGTGGENTIYF

v_call: TRBV5-8
cdr3_aa: CASSFRGTGYTF

v_call: TRBV7-2
cdr3_aa: CASSGRDRNTGELFF